This T cell receptor (beta chain) derives from a study of immune characterization of retroperitoneal liposarcoma. CDR3 length: 15 residues. Germline V lookup: CDR1 MNHNS, CDR2 SASEGT. V shed 6 bases and J 4 bases; nucleotides not matched to a gene: 6. TCRdb reprocessed the PCR reads with MiXCR, giving one entry per CDR3 protein. This table has over 4,500 distinct CDR3 sequences, roughly a third appearing once. The TCR was taken from a female donor with retroperitoneal liposarcoma. The chain couples TRBV6-1 to TRBJ2-1; 10 nucleotides match TRBD2. Sequenced: tumor tissue. CDR3 sequence: CASRGGTSVYNEQFF. DNA of the CDR3: TGTGCCAGCAGAGGAGGGACTAGCGTATACAATGAGCAGTTCTTC.